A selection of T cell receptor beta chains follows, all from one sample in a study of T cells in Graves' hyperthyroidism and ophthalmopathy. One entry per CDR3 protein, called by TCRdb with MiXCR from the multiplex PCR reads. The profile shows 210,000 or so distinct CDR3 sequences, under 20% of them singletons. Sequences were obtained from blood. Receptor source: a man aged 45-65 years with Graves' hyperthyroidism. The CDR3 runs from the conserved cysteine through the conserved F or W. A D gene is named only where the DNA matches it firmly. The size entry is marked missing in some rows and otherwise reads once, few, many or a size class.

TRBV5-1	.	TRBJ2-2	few	TGCGCCAGCAGATCGGACTTCTCGAACACCGGGGAGCTGTTTTTT	CASRSDFSNTGELFF
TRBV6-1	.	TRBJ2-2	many	TGTGCCAGCATGGGGCTCAACACCGGGGAGCTGTTTTTT	CASMGLNTGELFF
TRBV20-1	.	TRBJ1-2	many	TGCAGTGCTAGAGGACGTGACGGACAGAGCTATGGCTACACCTTC	CSARGRDGQSYGYTF
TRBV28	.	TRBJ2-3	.	TGTGCCAGCAGTTTATCTGTGCCAGTCACAGATACGCAGTATTTT	CASSLSVPVTDTQYF
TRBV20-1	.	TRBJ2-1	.	TGCAGTGCACCGGGACCTCACAATGAGCAGTTCTTC	CSAPGPHNEQFF
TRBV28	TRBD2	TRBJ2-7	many	TGTGCCAGCAGCCTCCGGACTAGCGGGAGCCGCGAGCAGTACTTC	CASSLRTSGSREQYF
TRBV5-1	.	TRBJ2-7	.	TGCGCCAGCAGCTTGGGGCGTACAAAATACGAGCAGTACTTC	CASSLGRTKYEQYF
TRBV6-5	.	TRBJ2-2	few	TGTGCCAGCAGTTACGCGGCTAGCGTCGGGGAGCTGTTTTTT	CASSYAASVGELFF
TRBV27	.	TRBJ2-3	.	TGTCCTAGGCCTAGCACAGATACGCAGTATTTT	CPRPSTDTQYF
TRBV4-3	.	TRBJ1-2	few	TGCGCCAGCAGCCAAGAGCGGGCCTTCCCCTATGGCTACACCTTC	CASSQERAFPYGYTF
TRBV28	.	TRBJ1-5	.	TGTGCCAGCAGTCCCGTAGAAACAGGGAATCAGCCCCAGCATTTT	CASSPVETGNQPQHF
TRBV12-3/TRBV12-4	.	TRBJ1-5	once	TGTGCCAGCAGTTTGACGTCGGTGAAGCCCCAGCATTTT	CASSLTSVKPQHF
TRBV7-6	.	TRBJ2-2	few	TGTGCCAGCAGCGCCGACATCCATCGAGGGGAGCTGTTTTTT	CASSADIHRGELFF
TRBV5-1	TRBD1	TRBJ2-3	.	TGCGCCAGCAGCCTGACAGGGCATGGTGGTACGCAGTATTTT	CASSLTGHGGTQYF
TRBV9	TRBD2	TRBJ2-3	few	TGTGCCAGCAGCGTCCCCATCACCCCAAGCGAGCGGGAAGGTACAGATACGCAGTATTTT	CASSVPITPSEREGTDTQYF
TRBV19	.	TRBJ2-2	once	TGTGCCAGTAGTATAGTACCGGGGGCGAACACCGGGGAGCTGTTTTTT	CASSIVPGANTGELFF
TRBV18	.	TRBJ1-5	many	TGTGCCAGCTCACCAAATGACGGCAATCAGCCCCAGCATTTT	CASSPNDGNQPQHF
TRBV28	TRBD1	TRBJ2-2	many	TGTGCCAGCAGTTTCGGGACAGGGCACACCGGGGAGCTGTTTTTT	CASSFGTGHTGELFF
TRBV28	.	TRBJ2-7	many	TGTGCCAGCAGTTTCGGGGGAGGAGCCCATACTTACGAGCAGTACTTC	CASSFGGGAHTYEQYF
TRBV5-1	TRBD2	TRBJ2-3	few	TGCGCCAGCAGCTTGGCGGGTAGCGGGGATGACACAGATACGCAGTATTTT	CASSLAGSGDDTDTQYF
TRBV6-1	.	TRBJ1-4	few	TGTGCCAGCAGTAGTAACAGGGAACCTGACGAAAAACTGTTTTTT	CASSSNREPDEKLFF
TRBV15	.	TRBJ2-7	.	TGTACAGAGGGGAGTCGGTCCTACGAGCAGTACTTC	CTEGSRSYEQYF
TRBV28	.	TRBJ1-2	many	TGTGCCAGCAGTTTAACTTGGGGGGTTGGAGGCTACACCTTC	CASSLTWGVGGYTF
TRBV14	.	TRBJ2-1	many	TGTGCCAGCAGCCAAGAAAGCAATGAGCAGTTCTTC	CASSQESNEQFF
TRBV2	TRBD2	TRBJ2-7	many	TGTGCCAGCACCGGGACTAGCGGTCCCCTGTACGAGCAGTACTTC	CASTGTSGPLYEQYF
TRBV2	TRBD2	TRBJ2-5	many	TGTGCCAGCAACGGACTAGCTTCTGAGACCCAGTACTTC	CASNGLASETQYF
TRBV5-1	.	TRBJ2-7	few	TGCGCCAGCAGCTTGGTGGCGGGCGGCGGCGAGCAGTACTTC	CASSLVAGGGEQYF
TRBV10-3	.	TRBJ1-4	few	TGTGCCACCCGGGACACCTTCATGGGTGCTAATGAAAAACTGTTTTTT	CATRDTFMGANEKLFF
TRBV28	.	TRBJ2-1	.	TGTGCCAGCGCAGTCTACAATGAGCAGTTCTTC	CASAVYNEQFF
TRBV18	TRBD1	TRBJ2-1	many	TGTGCCAGCTCACCATTAGACAGGGGCGATGAGCAGTTCTTC	CASSPLDRGDEQFF
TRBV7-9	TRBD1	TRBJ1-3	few	TGTGCCAGCACCCCTTGGACAGGCTCTGGAAACACCATATATTTT	CASTPWTGSGNTIYF
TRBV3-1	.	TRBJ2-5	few	TGTGCCAGCAGCCACAGGGCCCAAGAGACCCAGTACTTC	CASSHRAQETQYF
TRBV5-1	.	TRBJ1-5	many	TGCGCCAGCAGCTTAAACCAGGGGACACATCAGCCCCAGCATTTT	CASSLNQGTHQPQHF
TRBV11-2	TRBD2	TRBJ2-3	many	TGTGCCAGCAGCACCACCCGGGGGGGAGATACGCAGTATTTT	CASSTTRGGDTQYF
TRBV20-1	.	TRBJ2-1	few	TGCAGTGCTCCTAAGGGCAGCGTAGAATTCGATGAGCAGTTCTTC	CSAPKGSVEFDEQFF
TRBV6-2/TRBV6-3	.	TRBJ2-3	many	TGTGCCAGCACCAACGAGGTGGGAGGCACAGATACGCAGTATTTT	CASTNEVGGTDTQYF
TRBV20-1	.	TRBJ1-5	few	TGCAGTGCTAGAGGGTGGGGGGCAATCAATCAGCCCCAGCATTTT	CSARGWGAINQPQHF
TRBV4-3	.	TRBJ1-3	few	TGCGCCAGCAGCCAAGATCACTCCGGGTTAAACACCATATATTTT	CASSQDHSGLNTIYF
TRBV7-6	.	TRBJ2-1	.	TGTGCCAGCAGCTTAGAACGGGAGTTCAATGAGCAGTTCTTC	CASSLEREFNEQFF
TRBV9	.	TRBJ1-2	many	TGTGCCAGCAGCGTAGAGGGGACCTTGCACTATGGCTACACCTTC	CASSVEGTLHYGYTF
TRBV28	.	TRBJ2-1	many	TGTGCCAGCAGTACCTACAATGAGCAGTTCTTC	CASSTYNEQFF
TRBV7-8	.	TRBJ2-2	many	TGTGCCAGCAGCTTAGCGCGGGAACAGTCTTACACCGGGGAGCTGTTTTTT	CASSLAREQSYTGELFF
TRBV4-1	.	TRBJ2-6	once	TGCGCCAGCAGCCTTCGGGGTACTATCTCTGGGGCCAACGTCCTGACTTTC	CASSLRGTISGANVLTF
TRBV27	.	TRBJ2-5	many	TGTGCCAGCAAACAAGGGGCGTTATGGGAGACCCAGTACTTC	CASKQGALWETQYF
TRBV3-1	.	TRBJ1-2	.	TGTGCCAGCAGCCAAACAGACTATGGCTACACCTTC	CASSQTDYGYTF
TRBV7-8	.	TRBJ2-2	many	TGTGCCAGCAGGCTAACTAGGGGGGACACCGGGGAGCTGTTTTTT	CASRLTRGDTGELFF